The 2 T cell receptor beta chains reported below all come from one sample, sequenced in a study of CD8 T cells in ankylosing spondylitis. Findings and limits, study-wide: A motif of seven or eight highly homologous TCR beta variants was seen as apparently characteristic of ankylosing spondylitis blood.

Antigens for these TCRs are unknown. TCRdb re-derived calls from the 5' RACE reads in MiXCR, one entry per CDR3 protein. The sample lists fewer than 400,000 distinct CDR3 sequences, approximately 8.2% seen once, with approximately 14% in the top ten. Material for sequencing was blood, either unsorted or a sorted T cell fraction (not recorded which). Every receptor here comes from a male donor with ankylosing spondylitis.

This chain uses TRBV7-2 with TRBJ2-1; 13 bases fit TRBD2. CDR1 SGHTA and CDR2 FQGNSA come from the germline V gene. The CDR3 is made up of 15 amino acids. V was clipped by 7 bases and J by 4 bases; unmatched bases: 4. CDR3 bases: TGTGCCAGCACCCAGACTAGCGGGGGGTACAATGAGCAGTTCTTC. Translation gives CASTQTSGGYNEQFF.

This clonotype has more than one count but fewer than ten. The chain employs TRBV4-1 and TRBJ2-2, with no clear D. Trimming pared 3 bases from V and 0 bases from J, leaving 14 bases between. The CDR3 consists of 17 residues. The germline V gene has CDR1 MGHRA and CDR2 YSYEKL. The CDR3 sequence: CASSHLPGNANTGELFF. The CDR3 DNA reads TGCGCCAGCAGCCACCTCCCGGGTAACGCGAACACCGGGGAGCTGTTTTTT.